This TCR beta chain stems from a study of cytomegalovirus exposure and HLA in healthy donors. General study findings and limits: Specificity for CMV antigens was confirmed in vitro for three of the CMV-associated chains. Reported results showed that the classifier diagnosed cytomegalovirus status with high specificity and sensitivity.

Assay: immunoSEQ multiplex PCR; the TCRdb copy retains only in-frame clones and omits some. The table records 140,000 to 150,000 clones, about nine tenths of them present only once. CDR1 is MDHEN, CDR2 SYDVKM, per germline. V lost 5 bases, J lost 2 bases, and 8 bases lay in between. The CDR3 has 13 amino acids. On this clone itself: Its antigen is still unknown.

This clonotype originated in a man younger than 35 in good health and CMV-seropositive. Sequencing was done on a sample of PBMCs. The chain recombines TRBV28 with TRBJ2-3; unclear D gene. CDR3 nucleotide sequence: TGTGCCAGCAGTACACCCAACACAGATACGCAGTATTTT. Translated, it gives CASSTPNTDTQYF.